This record concerns one T cell receptor beta chain sequence. What it recognizes is unknown. The data stem from a study of T cells expressing NK-cell markers. About the research overall: TCR beta repertoires came from sorted CD3+CD56+NKG2C+, CD3+CD56+NKG2C- and CD3+CD56-NKG2C+ T cells. Study-wide findings and caveats: A handful of donors likewise had their CD3+CD56-NKG2C+ fraction led by these clonotypes.

In germline, CDR1 is DFQATT, CDR2 SNEGSKA (reference sequence). The CDR3 totals 14 residues. 5'RACE template switching with UMIs produced the TCR beta cDNA. TCRdb re-called the 5' RACE reads; every CDR3 protein appears as one record, without DNA. The clone table shows about 450,000 distinct CDR3 sequences, with the ten largest holding approximately 7%. The source of this sequence is a woman aged 18 to 75 in good health. This rearrangement joins TRBV20-1 to TRBJ2-3; TCRdb gives TRBD1 as the D gene, but with no DNA this cannot be confirmed. The sample was blood T cells: a sorted CD56 or NKG2C T cell subset, CD4+ or CD8+ T cells, or bulk PBMC T cells (not recorded which). CDR3 region: CSDKGGSSTDTQYF.